This T cell receptor (beta chain) emerged from a study of vaccination and CD4 T cells after COVID-19 (dated 2022 in TCRdb). Background on the whole study: Every convalescent patient had a positive nasal swab PCR test for SARS-CoV-2, with mild disease in under ten patients and severe disease in one. Control cultures received a CEFX viral epitope pool as the positive control, an HIV-1 Nef peptide pool as the negative control, or no peptide. Post-vaccine blood samples were obtained a median of around 74 days after the second vaccine dose, with a range of about 13 to 241 days. Post-COVID blood samples were collected from convalescent patients a median of about 92 days after diagnosis, with a range of roughly 30 to 170 days. The spike-specific CD4+ TCR repertoire was compared before and after mRNA vaccination in approximately ten COVID-19 convalescent patients and a handful of infection-naive healthy vaccine recipients. Each participant got two doses of either the Pfizer-BioNTech BNT162b2 vaccine (n=8) or the Moderna mRNA-1273 vaccine (n=2). Culture stimuli were overlapping spike peptide pools from SARS-CoV-2 and from the common cold coronaviruses HCoV-NL63, HCoV-OC43 and HCoV-229E. The convalescent cohort included six males and four females, with two Hispanic individuals, seven Caucasians, two Asians and one multiracial person. Three convalescent patients were sampled both early after vaccination (day 14) and late after vaccination (days 161 to 241). The investigation overall reported the following: The median number of SARS-CoV-2-reactive clonotypes rose from 21 after infection to a few dozen after vaccination, but the change was not significant. In convalescent patients, a median about 90% of post-vaccine SARS-CoV-2-reactive clones were detected only after vaccination, and vaccine-specific priming was suggested by this finding. Only a relatively small number of convalescent patients were included in the study, and early timepoints following natural infection were not analyzed. Of the vaccine-specific clones in convalescent patients, 304 of 307, or nearly all, reacted only to SARS-CoV-2 spike and did not cross-react with common cold coronaviruses.

CDR1 and CDR2 are read off the germline V gene (reference sequence) as DFQATT and SNEGSKA. V has 3 bases trimmed and J has 6 bases trimmed; junction bases matching no gene number 17. The CDR3 measures 17 amino acids from cysteine to phenylalanine. The read is trimmed to its CDR3 DNA, 51 bases read in frame from base 1. Points on this clonotype: Its binding antigen is unknown. No much larger clone exists at a distance of one base, and base qualities are not known.

The protocol used for the library was PCR. DNA from cultured CD4+ T cells was subjected to TCR sequencing with the Oncomine TCR Beta short-read assay at the Johns Hopkins FTIC core. Genomic DNA was extracted from the cultured CD4+ T cells with the QIAamp micro DNA kit. Oncomine TCR Beta libraries made from cultured CD4+ T cells were pooled using unique dual indexes and sequenced on an Illumina iSeq 100. The source study handled its data this way. Non-productive sequences were removed, and CDR3s that did not start with C, did not end with F or W, or were shorter than 7 amino acids were discarded. Antigen-specific clonotypes were identified using the MANAFEST web application through comparison of peptide-stimulated wells with reference and other culture wells. For a clone to be called positive, the clone needed an FDR below 0.05, an odds ratio above 5, and a productive frequency above 0.1% in at least two of three replicate wells. A clonotype was classed as cross-reactive if the clonotype showed significant expansion both in SARS-CoV-2 spike wells and in at least one common cold coronavirus spike condition. Levenshtein distances (stringdist) and unrooted phylogenetic trees (ape) in R version 3.6.1 were used to assess CDR3 homology. The raw public reads went through TCRdb reprocessing: fastp at Q25, MiXCR clone calling, in-frame beta chains kept. Under each unique CDR3 protein, matching rows form one entry showing the most common genes and DNA. The V and J calls come from TCRdb's annotation, not from the publication. In all, the sample holds fewer than 25,000 distinct CDR3 sequences, and 30% of those were seen once. Clones ranked in the top ten supply under 3.5% of the sample.

Interpreted using the paper, the time point label stands for: late sampling 161 to 241 days after vaccination in a few convalescent patients. The sample's treatment or condition, from its label and the paper: roughly ten-day PBMC culture with coronavirus spike peptide pools or control peptides (ViraFEST assay). The ViraFEST assay, used in the study, expanded antigen-specific T cells with peptide pools and then identified the expanded clonotypes through TCR sequencing. The convalescent patients' positive SARS-CoV-2 PCR tests fell between March and December 2020, which was before the Alpha, Beta and Delta variants emerged in the United States. Each well held 2 million or so PBMCs cultured in IMDM containing roughly 5.5% human AB serum and around 10 IU/ml IL-2, with roughly 10 ug/ml peptide pools added. Half of the culture medium was replaced with fresh IL-2-containing medium on days 3 and 7. CD4+ T cells were isolated after approximately 10 days of culture through negative selection using the EasySep CD4+ T cell isolation kit. Ficoll-Paque Plus gradient centrifugation was used to isolate PBMCs from whole blood, and the isolated PBMCs were then either used fresh or cryopreserved at -140C. Culture conditions were generally each tested in triplicate wells.

The sequence was obtained from a human donor who had recovered from COVID-19. The chain was built from TRBV20-1 and TRBJ2-7; TRBD2 fits 10 bases in the junction. This specimen was CD4+ T cells from blood, cultured in vitro, taken about 7 months after SARS-CoV-2 vaccination. The CDR3 region: CSARGVSGRPSGGEQYF. The DNA reads as follows: TGCAGTGCTAGGGGGGTTAGCGGGAGGCCTTCGGGCGGCGAGCAGTACTTC.